Listed below are T cell receptor beta chains from one sample, sequenced in a study of T cells in Graves' hyperthyroidism and ophthalmopathy. TCRdb independently ran MiXCR on the multiplex PCR reads; one entry per CDR3 protein. The sample has 300,000 to 400,000 distinct CDR3 sequences, 13% seen once. Sequenced material: blood. All receptors come from a woman aged 18-30 years with Graves' hyperthyroidism. CDR3s include the opening cysteine and the closing phenylalanine or tryptophan. A D gene is named only where the DNA matches it firmly. Clone size, where shown, is once, few, many, or a class for clones that have expanded.

j_call	d_call	v_call	clone_size	cdr3_nt	cdr3_aa
TRBJ2-5	TRBD2	TRBV20-1	.	TGCAGTGCTAGCGGGACTAGCGGGGGGCCGGTCCAAGAGACCCAGTACTTC	CSASGTSGGPVQETQYF
TRBJ1-4	.	TRBV4-2	many	TGTGCCAGCAGCCAAGATGTAGGCCATACTAATGAAAAACTGTTTTTT	CASSQDVGHTNEKLFF
TRBJ1-5	.	TRBV10-2	.	TGCGCCAGCAGCCTCACAGGGAACAATCAGCCCCAGCATTTT	CASSLTGNNQPQHF
TRBJ2-5	.	TRBV29-1	many	TGCAGCGTTGGCGAGGGCGAGACCCAGTACTTC	CSVGEGETQYF
TRBJ2-4	.	TRBV6-5	.	TGTGCCAGCAGTTTCAGGTCATCAATAGGAAACATTCAGTACTTC	CASSFRSSIGNIQYF
TRBJ2-1	TRBD2	TRBV12-3/TRBV12-4	many	TGTGCCAGCAGTTCAATAGCGGGAGGCAATGAGCAGTTCTTC	CASSSIAGGNEQFF
TRBJ1-5	TRBD1	TRBV6-1	many	TGTGCCAGCAGTGAATTGTGGACAGGTGATCAGCCCCAGCATTTT	CASSELWTGDQPQHF
TRBJ1-6	TRBD1	TRBV20-1	.	TGCAGTGCTAGATTTCAGGGGGCTTATTCACCCCTCCACTTT	CSARFQGAYSPLHF
TRBJ2-3	.	TRBV24-1	many	TGTGCCACCAGTGACCGCGGGCCTCCAGATACGCAGTATTTT	CATSDRGPPDTQYF
TRBJ1-1	.	TRBV2	many	TGTGCCATCATTCGAGGGGCCGGAGGGTTGAACACTGAAGCTTTCTTT	CAIIRGAGGLNTEAFF
TRBJ2-1	.	TRBV19	.	TGTGCCAGTAGCAATGACCGGGACACCCTTTTTGGGGATGAGCAGTTCTTC	CASSNDRDTLFGDEQFF
TRBJ2-3	.	TRBV12-3/TRBV12-4	many	TGTGCCAGCAGTCCCCACAGGGATGGGTCAGATACGCAGTATTTT	CASSPHRDGSDTQYF
TRBJ1-2	.	TRBV6-1	few	TGTGCCAGCAGTCCAGCAGGCGGCTATGGCTACACCTTC	CASSPAGGYGYTF
TRBJ2-2	.	TRBV14	many	TGTGCCAGCAGGGGGACAAGATTCACCGGGGAGCTGTTTTTT	CASRGTRFTGELFF
TRBJ2-2	.	TRBV7-2	many	TGTGCCAGCAGCTTGGAGGGGAACACCGGGGAGCTGTTTTTT	CASSLEGNTGELFF
TRBJ1-1	.	TRBV30	many	TGTGCCTGGAGTGTGGGGGGGCGCGGCACTGAAGCTTTCTTT	CAWSVGGRGTEAFF
TRBJ1-1	.	TRBV5-7	.	TGTGCCAGCAGCTTGGCAGCACGAAACACTGAAGCTTTCTTT	CASSLAARNTEAFF
TRBJ2-1	TRBD2	TRBV5-4	.	TGTGCCAGCAGCCTCGGGGGACTAGCGGGAGTACGGCCCTACAATGAGCAGTTCTTC	CASSLGGLAGVRPYNEQFF
TRBJ1-4	.	TRBV28	.	TGTGCCAGCAGTTTCGGATCTACTAATGAAAAACTGTTTTTT	CASSFGSTNEKLFF
TRBJ2-1	TRBD2	TRBV29-1	many	TGCAGCGTTTCTAGCGGGATTCAAGAAGGGAACAATGAGCAGTTCTTC	CSVSSGIQEGNNEQFF
TRBJ1-5	TRBD1	TRBV4-1	few	TGCGCCAGCAGCCGGACGGACAGGAACAATCAGCCCCAGCATTTT	CASSRTDRNNQPQHF
TRBJ1-5	.	TRBV2	few	TGTGCCAGCAGAACGAGGGGCGGACAGCCCCAGCATTTT	CASRTRGGQPQHF
TRBJ2-5	.	TRBV28	many	TGTGCCAGCAGTTTAACGGGTTTCGGAGAGACCCAGTACTTC	CASSLTGFGETQYF
TRBJ2-7	TRBD1	TRBV20-1	many	TGCAGTGCTACCGGGACAGGTCCTATCTACGAGCAGTACTTC	CSATGTGPIYEQYF
TRBJ2-2	.	TRBV9	few	TGTGCCAGCAGCGAGGGTGGGTTTGCCAGAATGGAAAACACCGGGGAGCTGTTTTTT	CASSEGGFARMENTGELFF
TRBJ2-7	.	TRBV24-1	few	TGTGCCACCAGTGCCCTTCTGACTAGCGAGCAGTACTTC	CATSALLTSEQYF
TRBJ1-5	.	TRBV7-2	many	TGTGCCAGCAGCCCAGGGCTCTGGCAGCCCCAGCATTTT	CASSPGLWQPQHF
TRBJ2-1	.	TRBV28	many	TGTGCCAGCAGTTTTGGGGGCGGATCGAATGAGCAGTTCTTC	CASSFGGGSNEQFF
TRBJ1-6	.	TRBV2	many	TGTGCCAGCAGGGCCGGGAATTCACCCCTCCACTTT	CASRAGNSPLHF
TRBJ2-3	TRBD1	TRBV4-1	.	TGCGCCAGCAGCCAAGATAGCCAGGGGGCATACTTCGATACGCAGTATTTT	CASSQDSQGAYFDTQYF
TRBJ2-4	TRBD1	TRBV15	few	TGTGCCACCAGCATCCCGGGACAGGATGCTCTAGCCAAAAACATTCAGTACTTC	CATSIPGQDALAKNIQYF
TRBJ2-1	TRBD1	TRBV7-9	many	TGTGCCAGCAGTTTTTCGACAGGGGGCTCCTACAATGAGCAGTTCTTC	CASSFSTGGSYNEQFF